The 17 T cell receptor beta chains below come from one sample, sequenced in a study of T-cell memory formation after mild COVID-19. From the 5' RACE reads, TCRdb called clonotypes with MiXCR, one entry per CDR3 protein. The sample has over 350,000 distinct CDR3 sequences; 20% to 30% are singletons. Sample: PBMCs or a T cell subset sorted from them (not recorded which). The origin of the receptors is an adult woman who had mild COVID-19 (a few samples of this study predate the infection). Cell type and time point are not known.

The chain uses TRBV5-1 and TRBJ2-3; D possibly corresponds to TRBD1 (6 bases). Trimming shortened V by 1 base and J by 3 bases, and 9 bases separated the two germline ends. The CDR3 has 14 amino acids. CDR1 is SGHRS, CDR2 YFSETQ, per germline. This CDR3 is CASSLLQGTDTQYF. In DNA, the CDR3 is TGCGCCAGCAGCTTGCTCCAGGGGACAGATACGCAGTATTTT.

The genes are TRBV9 and TRBJ2-7; TRBD2 aligns across 12 bases. The V and J ends lost 2 bases and 5 bases, in that order; junction bases with no gene match: 5. The CDR3 contains 15 residues. Germline CDR1 is SGDLS and CDR2 is YYNGEE. The DNA of the CDR3 is TGTGCCAGCAGCGTTGGACTAGCGGGAAGGGACGAGCAGTACTTC. Translating gives CASSVGLAGRDEQYF.

The chain joins TRBV12-3 or TRBV12-4 to TRBJ2-2, with D hard to call. V gave up 6 bases and J gave up 3 bases, with 8 bases separating them. The CDR3 is 13 amino acids. The CDR3 here is CASRTTYTGELFF. The CDR3 bases are TGTGCCAGCAGAACCACCTACACCGGGGAGCTGTTTTTT.

The V and J genes are TRBV20-1 and TRBJ2-3, with 11 bases matching TRBD2. The CDR3 consists of 14 residues. V lost 3 bases, J lost 9 bases, and 8 bases stayed unmatched. Germline V gene lookup returns CDR1 DFQATT and CDR2 SNEGSKA (reference sequence). CDR3 sequence reads: CSASGSGRAPTQYF. The CDR3 bases are TGCAGTGCTAGCGGTAGCGGGAGGGCCCCAACGCAGTATTTT.

Of note for this clonotype: This may stem from a read error, because a much larger clone lies one nucleotide away. The chain joins TRBV18 to TRBJ1-5; the match to TRBD1 covers 7 bases. CDR1 KGHSH and CDR2 LQKENI come from the germline V gene. CDR3 size: 16 residues. The CDR3 region has the DNA TGTGCCAGCTCACCGACAGGGACTATCAGCAATCAGCACCAGCATTTT. It codes for CASSPTGTISNQHQHF. The complete variable domain, with remaining parts taken from reference TRBV18 and TRBJ1-5, reads NAGVMQNPRHLVRRRGQEARLRCSPMKGHSHVYWYRQLPEEGLKFMVYLQKENIIDESGMPKERFSAEFPKEGPSILRIQQVVRGDSAAYFCASSPTGTISNQHQHFGDGTRLSIL.

The chain couples TRBV18 to TRBJ2-4, with 8 bases identical to TRBD2. Germline-derived CDR1 and CDR2 are KGHSH and LQKENI. This CDR3 region has 16 residues. V lost 5 bases to trimming and J lost 5 bases; unmatched junction nucleotides: 11. The CDR3 reads CASSSERGPTENIQYF. CDR3 coding DNA: TGTGCCAGCTCATCCGAGCGGGGGCCTACCGAAAACATTCAGTACTTC.

This clonotype came up once. The V gene is TRBV9, the J gene TRBJ2-7; 7 bases fit TRBD1. V was clipped by 0 bases and J by 6 bases; unmatched bases: 6. This CDR3 has 14 amino acids. The germline CDR1 and CDR2 sequences are SGDLS and YYNGEE. CDR3 coding DNA: TGTGCCAGCAGCGTAGCAGGGGGTAAAGGCGAGCAGTACTTC. It translates to CASSVAGGKGEQYF.

This chain links TRBV9 with TRBJ2-3, with a weak D call TRBD1 (5 bases). The CDR3 contains 14 residues. From germline, CDR1 is SGDLS and CDR2 YYNGEE. The germline V and J ends were trimmed by 3 bases and 4 bases, with 12 bases remaining between them. This CDR3 is CASSERGRADTQYF. The CDR3 bases are TGTGCCAGCAGCGAAAGGGGTAGAGCAGATACGCAGTATTTT.

The table lists this clonotype with a few counts. This CDR3 fails to terminate in the conserved phenylalanine or tryptophan, so it likely reflects a read error. The DNA is left out, because the CDR3 cannot be placed on it with certainty; the CDR3 is given as TCRdb lists it. The chain links TRBV29-1 to TRBJ1-2. CDR1 is SQVTM, CDR2 ANQGSEA, per germline. The CDR3 length is 11 residues, termini included. The CDR3 protein is CSVVARESANL.

This clonotype has more than one count but fewer than ten. This chain connects TRBV20-1 to TRBJ1-3, with 9 bases matching TRBD1. After removal of 3 bases from V and 2 bases from J, the junction contained 2 bases not matched to a gene. Germline V lookup: CDR1 DFQATT, CDR2 SNEGSKA (reference sequence). This CDR3 has 14 amino acids. DNA for the CDR3: TGCAGTGCTAGCTGGACAGGGGCTGGAAACACCATATATTTT. This codes for CSASWTGAGNTIYF.

J is TRBJ2-1 and V is TRBV24-1, with 12 bases matching TRBD2. In germline, CDR1 is KGHDR, CDR2 SFDVKD. There are 17 residues in the CDR3. V dropped 5 bases and J dropped 4; count of bases not matched to a gene: 8. The CDR3 region is CATSGSVGLAGYNEQFF. CDR3 bases: TGTGCCACCAGTGGCTCAGTCGGACTAGCGGGATACAATGAGCAGTTCTTC.

Only a few counts were recorded for this clonotype. This sequence joins TRBV29-1 and TRBJ2-5; weak D call: TRBD2 (6 bases). Germline CDR1 is SQVTM and CDR2 is ANQGSEA. CDR3 size: 15 residues. Deletions cut 8 bases from V and 5 bases from J, with 24 bases between. This CDR3 is CSTDGWGGTTETQYF. The CDR3, as DNA: TGCAGCACCGATGGATGGGGCGGGACGACGGAGACCCAGTACTTC.

The rearrangement joins TRBV4-2 to TRBJ2-5, with D perhaps being TRBD1 or TRBD2 (5 bases each). Between the trimmed V and J ends, which lost 1 base and 2 bases, there was a span of 8 bases. The CDR3 is made up of 14 amino acids. CDR1 is LGHNA and CDR2 is YNFKEQ in the germline V gene. The CDR3 DNA is TGTGCCAGCAGCCAAGTCGAGGGGCAAGAGACCCAGTACTTC. Translated, it gives CASSQVEGQETQYF.

The chain employs TRBV10-3 and TRBJ2-1; D not resolved. V was shortened by 2 bases and J by 6 bases, with 8 bases between the two germline ends. The CDR3 sequence is 13 residues long. CDR1 is ENHRY, CDR2 SYGVKD, per germline. The CDR3 nucleotides read TGTGCCATCAGTGAGAAGCCAGGCAATGAGCAGTTCTTC. Translated, it gives CAISEKPGNEQFF.

This clonotype has only a few counts. The V call is TRBV19, the J call TRBJ1-4, with a possible D match to TRBD1 (5 bases). The germline V gene encodes CDR1 LNHDA and CDR2 SQIVND (reference sequence). The CDR3 loop spans 14 amino acids. Trimming pared 9 bases from V and 2 bases from J, leaving 13 bases between. The CDR3 sequence: CASRWAGTNEKLFF. The CDR3 region has the DNA TGTGCCAGCCGATGGGCAGGGACTAATGAAAAACTGTTTTTT.

The table lists this clonotype with a few counts. J is TRBJ2-3 and V is TRBV7-6; 8 nucleotides agree with TRBD2. This CDR3 contains 15 residues. V lost 2 bases, J lost 3 bases, and 4 bases stayed unmatched. Germline-derived CDR1 and CDR2 are SGHVS and FNYEAQ. The CDR3 protein is CASSLSAGGTDTQYF. CDR3 DNA sequence: TGTGCCAGCAGCTTATCTGCGGGAGGTACAGATACGCAGTATTTT.

This clonotype occurred a few times. This chain uses TRBV10-3 with TRBJ2-1, with 8 nucleotides matching TRBD1. Germline V gene data show CDR1 as ENHRY and CDR2 as SYGVKD. V lost 6 bases and J lost 6; bases outside the gene matches: 7. The CDR3 runs to 14 residues. The CDR3 nucleotides are TGTGCCATCAGGGTCCAGGGGGCAGGCAATGAGCAGTTCTTC. This sequence encodes CAIRVQGAGNEQFF.